The clone carrying this TCR beta chain showed up just a few times. The J segment lost 11 bases and the V segment lost 3 bases, leaving 14 bases of the junction unmatched. From germline, CDR1 is MGHRA and CDR2 YSYEKL. The length of the CDR3 is 15 residues. Clones were sequenced by immunoSEQ multiplex PCR, and TCRdb holds only the in-frame ones, with some missing. The sample consists of roughly 110,000 clones, about 89% of them appearing once. This record comes from a study of T cell changes during pregnancy in multiple sclerosis. The material sequenced was peripheral blood, taken before pregnancy. This rearrangement joins TRBV4-1 to TRBJ1-1; 8 bases line up with TRBD1. This TCR derives from a female donor with multiple sclerosis, enrolled in a pregnancy study. CDR3: CASSQEDRVARVAFF. Here the CDR3 DNA reads TGCGCCAGCAGCCAGGAGGACAGGGTAGCCCGTGTGGCTTTCTTT.